The 29 T cell receptor beta chains listed next were all sequenced from one sample in a study of early T cells in non-severe SARS-CoV-2 infection. TCRdb re-analysed the 5' RACE reads in MiXCR, keeping a single row per CDR3 protein. The repertoire holds over 70,000 distinct CDR3 sequences, roughly 15% seen once, with 3.5% to 5% in the top ten. The source material was whole blood, sampled at baseline. These receptors all stem from an adult who was a healthcare worker with PCR-confirmed SARS-CoV-2 infection or an uninfected control (not recorded which).

The table lists this clonotype with many counts. V usage is TRBV20-1 and J usage is TRBJ2-5; D unresolved. The CDR3 length is 11 residues. Germline V gene data show CDR1 as DFQATT and CDR2 as SNEGSKA (reference sequence). The CDR3 DNA is TGCAGCCCAGGAGCGCAAGAGACCCAGTACTTC. Amino acid sequence: CSPGAQETQYF.

The table lists this clonotype with a few counts. The chain uses TRBV7-9 and TRBJ1-1, with TRBD1 matching 9 bases. The CDR3 consists of 17 residues. Germline V gene lookup returns CDR1 SEHNR and CDR2 FQNEAQ (reference sequence). Trimming took 1 base from V and 0 from J; bases not matched to a gene: 6. DNA of the CDR3: TGTGCCAGCAGCTTAGTCGGGACAGGGAGAATGAACACTGAAGCTTTCTTT. Translated: CASSLVGTGRMNTEAFF.

This clonotype was counted many times. The J gene is TRBJ2-2, the V gene TRBV30, with D tentatively TRBD2 (5 bases). Germline values: CDR1 GTSNPN, CDR2 SVGIG (reference sequence). The CDR3 extends over 14 amino acids. Trimming pared 4 bases from V and 4 bases from J, leaving 13 bases between. The CDR3 here is CAWKGGLGTGELFF. The CDR3 DNA sequence: TGTGCCTGGAAAGGCGGGTTGGGCACCGGGGAGCTGTTTTTT.

This clonotype was seen more than once but under ten times. The chain is built from TRBV3-1 and TRBJ2-7; maybe TRBD2 (6 bases). This CDR3 has 15 residues. V lost 1 base and J 3 bases, leaving 13 bases between the germline ends. Germline CDR1 reads LGHDT; CDR2 reads YNNKEL (reference sequence). The CDR3 here is CASSQVRLGIYEQYF. The CDR3 nucleotides are TGTGCCAGCAGCCAAGTACGACTAGGTATCTACGAGCAGTACTTC.

In its sample, this clonotype was seen a few times. The chain has TRBV14 and TRBJ1-1, with D uncertain. Germline CDR1 is SGHDN and CDR2 is FVKESK. The CDR3 has 13 amino acids. Trimming took off 0 bases at V and 2 bases at J, with 4 bases between the two ends. The CDR3 DNA follows: TGTGCCAGCAGCCAAGAGGGTAACACTGAAGCTTTCTTT. Its protein product is CASSQEGNTEAFF.

V and J are TRBV28 and TRBJ2-1; 10 bases match TRBD1. CDR3 length: 15 residues. V shed 6 bases, J shed 7 bases, and the junction held 9 bases outside the gene matches. Germline V gene sequence: CDR1 MDHEN, CDR2 SYDVKM. The CDR3 DNA reads as TGTGCCAGCAGCCAGGGGGGACAGGGGTGGAATGAGCAGTTCTTC. It yields the protein CASSQGGQGWNEQFF.

This clonotype was counted ten times or more. The chain combines TRBV2 with TRBJ2-2; D uncertain. V gave up 1 base and J gave up 5 bases, with 11 bases separating them. CDR3 length: 15 residues. Germline V gene sequence: CDR1 SNHLY, CDR2 FYNNEI. The CDR3 is CASSEGKGLTGELFF. DNA of the CDR3: TGTGCCAGCAGTGAAGGGAAGGGCCTTACCGGGGAGCTGTTTTTT. Drawing the rest from reference TRBV2 and TRBJ2-2, the complete variable domain is EPEVTQTPSHQVTQMGQEVILRCVPISNHLYFYWYRQILGQKVEFLVSFYNNEISEKSEIFDDQFSVERPDGSNFTLKIRSTKLEDSAMYFCASSEGKGLTGELFFGEGSRLTVL.

This clonotype was observed at least ten times. The chain carries TRBV2 and TRBJ2-5; possible D gene TRBD2, 6 bases. This CDR3 is 15 amino acids long. V dropped 4 bases and J dropped 5 bases, with 17 bases sitting between them. Per the germline V gene, CDR1 is SNHLY and CDR2 is FYNNEI. The CDR3 protein is CASSVPGRGGETQYF. Here the CDR3 DNA reads TGTGCCAGCAGTGTTCCCGGACGGGGAGGCGAGACCCAGTACTTC.

This clonotype was detected only a few times. V and J are TRBV18 and TRBJ2-7, with TRBD1 as a possible D gene (5 bases). This CDR3 is built from 14 residues. Trimming left V 3 bases short and J 2 bases short, with 11 bases between. Looked up from germline, CDR1 is KGHSH and CDR2 is LQKENI. CDR3 DNA sequence: TGTGCCAGCTCACCTACTACAGGCCCCTACGAGCAGTACTTC. It codes for CASSPTTGPYEQYF.

This clonotype was seen at least ten times. The V and J genes are TRBV13 and TRBJ2-1, with no clear D. Looked up from germline, CDR1 is PRHDT and CDR2 is FYEKMQ (reference sequence). The V end was cut by 6 bases, the J end by 9 bases, with 12 bases between. The CDR3 is made up of 12 amino acids. The CDR3 is CASSLKRVEQFF. The CDR3, as DNA: TGTGCCAGCAGTCTCAAACGGGTTGAGCAGTTCTTC.

The chain carries TRBV20-1 and TRBJ2-7; weak D call: TRBD1 (6 bases). V lost 4 bases and J lost 2, with 15 bases in between. This CDR3 region has 14 residues. Per germline, CDR1 DFQATT and CDR2 SNEGSKA (reference sequence). The CDR3 sequence is CSAIIRGSPYEQYF. CDR3 DNA sequence: TGCAGTGCTATAATAAGGGGGAGCCCCTACGAGCAGTACTTC.

This clonotype was observed a few times. This sequence joins TRBV7-8 and TRBJ2-2; D is undetermined. This CDR3 contains 16 residues. CDR1 SGHVS and CDR2 FQNEAQ come from the germline V gene. V dropped 6 bases and J dropped 3 bases, with 17 bases sitting between them. The CDR3 DNA sequence: TGTGCCAGCAGGCCGACAAGTCAGATGGACACCGGGGAGCTGTTTTTT. As protein: CASRPTSQMDTGELFF. Drawing the rest from reference TRBV7-8 and TRBJ2-2, the complete variable domain is GAGVSQSPRYKVAKRGQDVALRCDPISGHVSLFWYQQALGQGPEFLTYFQNEAQLDKSGLPSDRFFAERPEGSVSTLKIQRTQQEDSAVYLCASRPTSQMDTGELFFGEGSRLTVL.

This clonotype has just a few counts. The genes are TRBV7-6 and TRBJ2-2, with 7 bases identical to TRBD1. The V gene's germline CDR1 is SGHVS and CDR2 FNYEAQ. The CDR3 has 15 residues. The J segment lost 4 bases and the V segment lost 5 bases, leaving 7 bases of the junction unmatched. The CDR3 DNA is TGTGCCAGCAGCCTAATGACAGGGCTCACCGGGGAGCTGTTTTTT. This gives the protein CASSLMTGLTGELFF.

The table lists this clonotype with many counts. This chain links TRBV7-8 with TRBJ1-1; TRBD1 might be the D (6 bases). V was trimmed by 5 bases and J by 0 bases, leaving 13 bases between them. CDR1 is SGHVS, CDR2 FQNEAQ, per germline. The CDR3 sequence is 15 residues long. CDR3 in amino acids: CASSHYRALNTEAFF. The CDR3 DNA is TGTGCCAGCAGCCATTACAGGGCATTGAACACTGAAGCTTTCTTT.

At least ten counts were recorded for this clonotype. This chain joins TRBV28 and TRBJ2-7, with TRBD2 matching over 7 bases. After removal of 5 bases from V and 2 bases from J, the junction contained 6 bases not matched to a gene. Per germline, CDR1 MDHEN and CDR2 SYDVKM. There are 14 residues in the CDR3. In DNA, the CDR3 is TGTGCCAGCAGTCCTCCTGGACTAGCCTACGAGCAGTACTTC. It yields the protein CASSPPGLAYEQYF.

This clonotype was observed a handful of times. The gene calls are TRBV4-1 and TRBJ1-4; 8 nucleotides line up with TRBD1. Germline CDR1 MGHRA, CDR2 YSYEKL. CDR3 length: 15 amino acids. Germline trimming cut 1 base from V and 6 bases from J; bases unmatched to any gene: 4. CDR3 residues: CASSQGQGLDEKLFF. CDR3 DNA sequence: TGCGCCAGCAGCCAAGGACAGGGGTTGGATGAAAAACTGTTTTTT.

The genes are TRBV7-3 and TRBJ2-3; D not certain. Germline assignment: CDR1 SGHTA and CDR2 FQGTGA. The CDR3 has 14 amino acids. Trimming pared 1 base from V and 2 bases from J, leaving 7 bases between. For the CDR3, the DNA is TGTGCCAGCAGCTTAAGCGGATTCACAGATACGCAGTATTTT. The encoded protein is CASSLSGFTDTQYF.

There are a few counts of this clonotype. Here the CDR3 DNA reads TGTGCCAGCAGTTGGGGCACCGGGGAGCTGTTTTTT. Protein sequence: CASSWGTGELFF. This chain links TRBV6-5 with TRBJ2-2; D uncertain. CDR3 length equals 12 residues. V lost 4 bases and J lost 4, with 4 bases in between. Germline CDR1 and CDR2: MNHEY and SVGAGI.

This clonotype turned up a few times. V is TRBV12-3 or TRBV12-4 and J is TRBJ1-5, with TRBD1 as a possible D gene (5 bases). The CDR3 spans 15 residues. Trimming pared 6 bases from V and 7 bases from J, leaving 19 bases between. Here the CDR3 DNA reads TGTGCCAGCAGCCAAGGGGCTTCCTTTGTACAGCCCCAGCATTTT. This encodes CASSQGASFVQPQHF.

This clonotype was picked up a small number of times. The J gene is TRBJ2-5, the V gene TRBV20-1; 7 positions match TRBD1. Trimming cost V 6 bases and J 4 bases; bases outside gene matches: 5. Looked up from germline, CDR1 is DFQATT and CDR2 is SNEGSKA (reference sequence). The CDR3 consists of 12 residues. The CDR3 nucleotides read TGCAGTGCCGAGCGGACAGGAGAGACCCAGTACTTC. This codes for CSAERTGETQYF.

This clonotype was seen a few times. The chain is built from TRBV20-1 and TRBJ2-1, with D perhaps being TRBD1 or TRBD2 (6 bases each). The CDR3 is 11 residues long. The germline gives CDR1 DFQATT, CDR2 SNEGSKA (reference sequence). The CDR3 bases are TGCGGGGGGCAATCCTACAATGAGCAGTTCTTC. Translated: CGGQSYNEQFF.

The chain is built from TRBV20-1 and TRBJ2-7; no definite D call. The germline V gene encodes CDR1 DFQATT and CDR2 SNEGSKA (reference sequence). This CDR3 is 14 amino acids long. V was trimmed by 6 bases and J by 2 bases, leaving 17 bases between them. The CDR3 nucleotides read TGCAGTGCACCACCCTCTCAGTCCCCCTACGAGCAGTACTTC. It specifies CSAPPSQSPYEQYF.

The table lists this clonotype with a few counts. This chain joins TRBV20-1 and TRBJ2-7; TRBD2 matches 8 bases. From germline, CDR1 is DFQATT and CDR2 SNEGSKA (reference sequence). J lost 7 bases, V lost 3 bases, and 8 bases had no gene match. The CDR3 has 13 residues. The CDR3, as DNA: TGCAGTGCTAGCGGGAGGGCCTCGAGGGAGCAGTACTTC. Amino acids: CSASGRASREQYF.

The J gene is TRBJ2-7, the V gene TRBV19, with TRBD2 matching over 10 bases. The junction had 3 bases not matched to a gene; V was cut back by 5 bases and J by 2 bases. This CDR3 spans 14 amino acids. CDR1 and CDR2 (germline): LNHDA, SQIVND (reference sequence). The chain's CDR3 is CASSGLAGAYEQYF. DNA for the CDR3: TGTGCCAGTAGTGGTCTAGCGGGAGCCTACGAGCAGTACTTC.

Remarks on this clonotype: This may arise from a read error, as a much more abundant clone is one base away. The chain carries TRBV25-1 and TRBJ2-2; D unclear. This CDR3 has 13 amino acids. V was cut by 3 bases and J by 1 base, with 3 bases left in between. Germline CDR1 MGHDK, CDR2 SYGVNS. CDR3 in DNA: TGTGCCAGCAGTGACAGGAACACCGGGGAGCTGTTTTTT. Residues: CASSDRNTGELFF. The entire variable domain, with the rest obtained from reference TRBV25-1 and TRBJ2-2, is as follows: EADIYQTPRYLVIGTGKKITLECSQTMGHDKMYWYQQDPGMELHLIHYSYGVNSTEKGDLSSESTVSRIRTEHFPLTLESARPSHTSQYLCASSDRNTGELFFGEGSRLTVL.

V usage is TRBV6-2 or TRBV6-3 and J usage is TRBJ2-7; D possibly corresponds to TRBD1 (6 bases). V gave up 4 bases and J gave up 0 bases, with 13 bases separating them. The CDR3 spans 15 residues. Looked up from germline, CDR1 is MNHEY and CDR2 is SVGEGT. This chain's CDR3 is CASSLRGLSSYEQYF. The CDR3, as DNA: TGTGCCAGCAGTTTGAGGGGGTTAAGCTCCTACGAGCAGTACTTC.

This chain links TRBV6-1 with TRBJ2-2, with a weak D call TRBD1 (5 bases). Trimming took 8 bases from V and 2 from J, leaving 18 bases between them. The CDR3 extends over 16 amino acids. The germline CDR1 and CDR2 sequences are MNHNS and SASEGT. The CDR3 DNA reads as TGTGCCAGCCAAGTCGAAGGGGCGGTAAACACCGGGGAGCTGTTTTTT. It specifies CASQVEGAVNTGELFF.

This clonotype was picked up a small number of times. The chain is built from TRBV19 and TRBJ2-1; D gene uncertain. The CDR3 loop spans 13 amino acids. Trimming took off 3 bases at V and 8 bases at J, with 11 bases between the two ends. CDR1 and CDR2 (germline): LNHDA, SQIVND (reference sequence). DNA of the CDR3: TGTGCCAGTAGTATCCCCGCCCGACATGAGCAGTTCTTC. As protein: CASSIPARHEQFF.

There are a few counts of this clonotype. The V gene is TRBV2, the J gene TRBJ1-1; possibly TRBD1 for D (5 bases). The CDR3 covers 14 residues. CDR1 is SNHLY and CDR2 is FYNNEI in the germline V gene. Trimming took 4 bases from V and 4 from J, leaving 13 bases between them. The CDR3 is CASSGGESGTEAFF. CDR3 sequence (DNA): TGTGCCAGCAGTGGGGGGGAGTCCGGCACTGAAGCTTTCTTT. The variable domain in full, with the rest retrieved from reference TRBV2 and TRBJ1-1, is EPEVTQTPSHQVTQMGQEVILRCVPISNHLYFYWYRQILGQKVEFLVSFYNNEISEKSEIFDDQFSVERPDGSNFTLKIRSTKLEDSAMYFCASSGGESGTEAFFGQGTRLTVV.